One TCR beta chain is described in this entry. Sequencing was performed with immunoSEQ multiplex PCR; in TCRdb, only in-frame clones are kept and a portion is missing. Among about 90,000 clones listed, about nine tenths were seen once. CDR3 size: 16 residues. The V gene lost 4 bases and the J gene lost 1 base, with 15 bases spanning the gap. Germline V lookup: CDR1 MRHNA, CDR2 SNTAGT. These data come from a study of blood T cell repertoires in COVID-19. Turning to the study itself: Samples of COVID-19 (acute and convalescent) were obtained from the United States, Italy and Spain. T cells, B-cell-depleted T cells, or PBMCs supplied cDNA or gDNA.

What was sequenced was peripheral blood. This receptor was obtained from a human donor with active COVID-19. The donor label of this sample is uncertain. V is TRBV6-4 and J is TRBJ2-3, with D possibly matching TRBD2 (5 bases). For the CDR3, the DNA is TGTGCCAGCAGTGCTACCAGCGGCCCTCGCACAGATACGCAGTATTTT. This encodes CASSATSGPRTDTQYF.